The rows below give T cell receptor beta chains drawn from one sample of a study of T cell responses to AZD1222 COVID-19 vaccine. Here immunoSEQ multiplex PCR was the method, and the copy in TCRdb shows in-frame clones only, minus some. The table has roughly 150,000 clones, more than 85% seen once; the top ten hold approximately 4.8%. The source was peripheral blood, collected on day 0 of AZD1222 vaccination. All receptors come from an adult in good health. CDR3s include the opening cysteine and the closing phenylalanine or tryptophan. Fields, in order: V gene, J gene, D gene, clone size, CDR3 protein, CDR3 DNA. D genes are given only for firm matches. Size is stated for part of the rows, as once, few or many counts, or as a class when the clone is expanded.

v_gene: TRBV5-4; j_gene: TRBJ1-1; d_gene: .; abundance: .; CDR3aa: CASTSLGPETEAFF; CDR3nt: TGTGCCAGCACTTCTCTCGGGCCAGAAACTGAAGCTTTCTTT
v_gene: TRBV28; j_gene: TRBJ1-3; d_gene: .; abundance: .; CDR3aa: CASSLLMSGNTIYF; CDR3nt: TGTGCCAGCAGTTTATTGATGTCTGGAAACACCATATATTTT
v_gene: TRBV10-2; j_gene: TRBJ2-5; d_gene: TRBD1; abundance: .; CDR3aa: CASSGLTGGGQETQYF; CDR3nt: TGCGCCAGCAGTGGCTTGACAGGGGGCGGTCAAGAGACCCAGTACTTC
v_gene: TRBV7-2; j_gene: TRBJ2-1; d_gene: TRBD2; abundance: .; CDR3aa: CASSSYSGRGYNEQFF; CDR3nt: TGTGCCAGCAGCTCATATAGCGGGAGGGGGTACAATGAGCAGTTCTTC
v_gene: TRBV27; j_gene: TRBJ2-3; d_gene: .; abundance: .; CDR3aa: CASSSALTQYF; CDR3nt: TGTGCCAGCAGTTCGGCGCTAACGCAGTATTTT
v_gene: TRBV28; j_gene: TRBJ1-1; d_gene: .; abundance: .; CDR3aa: CASSFYSVNTEAFF; CDR3nt: TGTGCCAGCAGTTTCTACTCGGTGAACACTGAAGCTTTCTTT
v_gene: TRBV7-9; j_gene: TRBJ2-1; d_gene: .; abundance: .; CDR3aa: CASRNLAGNNEQFF; CDR3nt: TGTGCCAGCAGGAACTTAGCAGGAAACAATGAGCAGTTCTTC
v_gene: TRBV5-1; j_gene: TRBJ2-3; d_gene: TRBD2; abundance: .; CDR3aa: CASRGASGSTNTQYF; CDR3nt: TGCGCCAGCAGGGGGGCTAGCGGGTCCACGAATACGCAGTATTTT
v_gene: TRBV4-1; j_gene: TRBJ2-1; d_gene: .; abundance: few; CDR3aa: CASSQAAGPEQFF; CDR3nt: TGCGCCAGCAGCCAAGCTGCGGGGCCTGAGCAGTTCTTC
v_gene: TRBV11-2; j_gene: TRBJ2-7; d_gene: TRBD2; abundance: .; CDR3aa: CASSRGLAGVLEQYF; CDR3nt: TGTGCCAGCAGTCGAGGACTAGCGGGAGTGCTCGAGCAGTACTTC
v_gene: TRBV28; j_gene: TRBJ1-5; d_gene: .; abundance: .; CDR3aa: CASSLFGGISNQPQHF; CDR3nt: TGTGCCAGCAGTTTATTTGGGGGAATAAGCAATCAGCCCCAGCATTTT
v_gene: TRBV2; j_gene: TRBJ1-4; d_gene: .; abundance: .; CDR3aa: CASSADGAYNEKLFF; CDR3nt: TGTGCCAGCAGCGCAGACGGTGCCTATAATGAAAAACTGTTTTTT
v_gene: TRBV5-1; j_gene: TRBJ2-1; d_gene: .; abundance: .; CDR3aa: CASSPGTTNEQFF; CDR3nt: TGCGCCAGCAGCCCCGGGACAACCAATGAGCAGTTCTTC
v_gene: TRBV29-1; j_gene: TRBJ1-1; d_gene: .; abundance: .; CDR3aa: CSVALSRGEKAFF; CDR3nt: TGCAGCGTCGCCCTCTCCAGGGGCGAAAAAGCTTTCTTT
v_gene: TRBV30; j_gene: TRBJ1-1; d_gene: .; abundance: .; CDR3aa: CAWTSRAPQAYTEAFF; CDR3nt: TGTGCCTGGACTTCTCGGGCCCCGCAGGCGTACACTGAAGCTTTCTTT
v_gene: TRBV6-6; j_gene: TRBJ2-1; d_gene: .; abundance: .; CDR3aa: CASSYSEQFF; CDR3nt: TGTGCCAGCAGTTACAGTGAGCAGTTCTTC
v_gene: TRBV2; j_gene: TRBJ2-7; d_gene: .; abundance: .; CDR3aa: CASARRGSVYEQYF; CDR3nt: TGTGCCAGCGCACGACGGGGGTCTGTATACGAGCAGTACTTC
v_gene: TRBV6-5; j_gene: TRBJ2-7; d_gene: TRBD2; abundance: .; CDR3aa: CASRHGSGSSYEQYF; CDR3nt: TGTGCCAGCAGACATGGTAGCGGGAGCTCCTACGAGCAGTACTTC
v_gene: TRBV6-6; j_gene: TRBJ2-1; d_gene: TRBD2; abundance: .; CDR3aa: CASSSSGLAGTNEQFF; CDR3nt: TGTGCCAGCAGTTCTAGTGGGCTAGCGGGGACGAATGAGCAGTTCTTC
v_gene: TRBV4-3; j_gene: TRBJ1-5; d_gene: .; abundance: .; CDR3aa: CASSQDLGLGAGNQPQHF; CDR3nt: TGCGCCAGCAGCCAAGATCTAGGTTTAGGGGCGGGCAATCAGCCCCAGCATTTT
v_gene: TRBV28; j_gene: TRBJ2-4; d_gene: .; abundance: .; CDR3aa: CASSPMDYYAKNIQYF; CDR3nt: TGTGCCAGCAGTCCCATGGACTATTACGCCAAAAACATTCAGTACTTC
v_gene: TRBV27; j_gene: TRBJ1-1; d_gene: .; abundance: .; CDR3aa: CASRGDRLNTEAFF; CDR3nt: TGTGCCAGCAGGGGCGACAGGCTGAACACTGAAGCTTTCTTT
v_gene: TRBV24-1; j_gene: TRBJ2-2; d_gene: .; abundance: .; CDR3aa: CATSDSGKNTGELFF; CDR3nt: TGTGCCACCAGTGATTCGGGGAAGAACACCGGGGAGCTGTTTTTT
v_gene: TRBV9; j_gene: TRBJ1-3; d_gene: .; abundance: .; CDR3aa: CASSVLGVGGNTIYF; CDR3nt: TGTGCCAGCAGCGTACTAGGAGTTGGTGGAAACACCATATATTTT
v_gene: TRBV11-2; j_gene: TRBJ1-4; d_gene: .; abundance: .; CDR3aa: CASSLARSYNEKLFF; CDR3nt: TGTGCCAGCAGCTTAGCCCGGTCCTATAATGAAAAACTGTTTTTT
v_gene: TRBV7-9; j_gene: TRBJ1-4; d_gene: .; abundance: .; CDR3aa: CASSFSRGQNEKLFF; CDR3nt: TGTGCCAGCAGCTTTTCCCGGGGGCAAAATGAAAAACTGTTTTTT
v_gene: TRBV27; j_gene: TRBJ1-2; d_gene: .; abundance: .; CDR3aa: CASSLFQAGNGYTF; CDR3nt: TGTGCCAGCAGTCTATTCCAGGCAGGGAATGGCTACACCTTC
v_gene: TRBV11-1; j_gene: TRBJ2-2; d_gene: .; abundance: .; CDR3aa: CASSIEYTGELFF; CDR3nt: TGTGCCAGCAGCATTGAGTACACCGGGGAGCTGTTTTTT
v_gene: TRBV11-3; j_gene: TRBJ2-1; d_gene: TRBD1; abundance: .; CDR3aa: CASSLGPGTGDNEQFF; CDR3nt: TGTGCCAGCAGCTTAGGACCCGGGACAGGCGACAATGAGCAGTTCTTC
v_gene: TRBV28; j_gene: TRBJ1-2; d_gene: .; abundance: .; CDR3aa: CASSKGGGYYGYTF; CDR3nt: TGTGCCAGCAGTAAGGGAGGGGGGTACTATGGCTACACCTTC
v_gene: TRBV5-4; j_gene: TRBJ2-7; d_gene: TRBD2; abundance: .; CDR3aa: CASSFLSSGYEQYF; CDR3nt: TGTGCCAGCAGCTTTCTGTCTAGCGGGTACGAGCAGTACTTC
v_gene: TRBV6-5; j_gene: TRBJ1-2; d_gene: .; abundance: .; CDR3aa: CASSYGGRGYTF; CDR3nt: TGTGCCAGCAGTTACGGCGGGAGGGGCTACACCTTC
v_gene: TRBV7-3; j_gene: TRBJ2-1; d_gene: .; abundance: .; CDR3aa: CASSRPGDEQFF; CDR3nt: TGTGCCAGCAGCCGCCCCGGTGATGAGCAGTTCTTC